A selection of T cell receptor beta chains follows, all from one sample in a study of blood T cell repertoires in COVID-19. Profiled with immunoSEQ multiplex PCR; TCRdb holds only in-frame clones, not every one. The sample shows 250,000 to 350,000 clones, 90% of them seen only once. Sample: PBMCs or T cells enriched from blood (not recorded which). The receptors were sampled from a woman aged 18-29 years with acute COVID-19. CDR3s include the opening cysteine and the closing phenylalanine or tryptophan. A D gene is named only where the DNA matches it firmly.

J	V	D	CDR3
TRBJ2-3	TRBV3-1/TRBV3-2	TRBD2	CASSQNPAGGTDTQYF
TRBJ2-7	TRBV4-1	.	CASSQGPGQSYEQYF
TRBJ2-2	TRBV5-1	TRBD2	CASSETSGNTGELFF
TRBJ1-1	TRBV5-6	.	CASSSRRNTEAFF
TRBJ2-7	TRBV5-5	TRBD2	CASSGRPSAGGSYEQYF
TRBJ1-3	TRBV30	.	CAWRLTGTSSGNTIYF
TRBJ2-1	TRBV4-2	TRBD2	CASSFMTSGSGDEQFF
TRBJ2-7	TRBV28	.	CASSLPSQGNPYEQYF
TRBJ2-1	TRBV7-9	TRBD1	CASSSTGGSYNEQFF
TRBJ2-7	TRBV29-1	.	CSVEDLFGKTYEQYF
TRBJ2-3	TRBV19	.	CASSIGLTTDTQYF
TRBJ2-2	TRBV30	TRBD1	CAWSVQGVHTGELFF
TRBJ2-3	TRBV7-9	.	CASRERITDTQYF
TRBJ1-5	TRBV7-9	.	CASSFFGSLIAPYNQPQHF
TRBJ1-1	TRBV11-3	TRBD1	CASSQTGGEAFF
TRBJ1-5	TRBV28	TRBD1	CASGTAPNQPQHF
TRBJ2-1	TRBV4-3	TRBD2	CASSQDRTSGRFEQFF
TRBJ2-7	TRBV15	TRBD2	CATSRRPSGKNYEQYF
TRBJ2-7	TRBV6-5	TRBD2	CANLGTSSLYEQYF
TRBJ1-1	TRBV6-5	.	CASSYGGVEAFF
TRBJ2-5	TRBV5-1	.	CASSLGHTGQETQYF
TRBJ2-3	TRBV5-1	TRBD2	CASGGTSGISTDTQYF
TRBJ2-7	TRBV10-3	TRBD1	CAISAGTGSYEQYF
TRBJ1-1	TRBV4-3	.	CASSLGMNTEAFF
TRBJ2-1	TRBV3-1/TRBV3-2	TRBD2	CASSQSLAGNYNEQFF
TRBJ1-5	TRBV6-6	.	CASSYTHRGNQPQHF
TRBJ2-5	TRBV5-1	TRBD1	CASSFQVTGGQETQYF
TRBJ1-1	TRBV2	.	CASRDQTGENTEAFF
TRBJ2-7	TRBV24-1	.	CATSDQDKTGSYEQYF
TRBJ2-5	TRBV5-6	TRBD2	CASSLAGGTGETQYF
TRBJ2-1	TRBV7-8	TRBD2	CASSRGTRAEQFF
TRBJ1-2	TRBV28	.	CASSLASSYGYTF
TRBJ2-7	TRBV28	TRBD2	CASSFGTSGSYEQYF
TRBJ2-7	TRBV4-2	TRBD2	CASSQGTSETYYEQYF
TRBJ1-5	TRBV30	.	CAWSRDTNQPQHF
TRBJ2-7	TRBV6-1	.	CASSQGLTRGSYEQYF
TRBJ1-4	TRBV11-2	.	CASSHRRRINEKLFF
TRBJ2-7	TRBV2	.	CASIRERGGYEQYF
TRBJ1-2	TRBV27	TRBD1	CASRNLRDRAYGYTF
TRBJ2-3	TRBV30	.	CAWELMSTDTQYF
TRBJ2-1	TRBV4-2	TRBD1	CASSQDQSGGREQFF
TRBJ2-3	TRBV19	.	CASSWRESATDTQYF
TRBJ2-1	TRBV10-1	TRBD1	CASSAPGQGTYEQFF
TRBJ2-6	TRBV2	TRBD1	CASRDRAAGANVLTF
TRBJ1-2	TRBV5-5	.	CASSEYRVSNYGYTF
TRBJ1-2	TRBV5-8	TRBD1	CASSLVSDRGYRYTF